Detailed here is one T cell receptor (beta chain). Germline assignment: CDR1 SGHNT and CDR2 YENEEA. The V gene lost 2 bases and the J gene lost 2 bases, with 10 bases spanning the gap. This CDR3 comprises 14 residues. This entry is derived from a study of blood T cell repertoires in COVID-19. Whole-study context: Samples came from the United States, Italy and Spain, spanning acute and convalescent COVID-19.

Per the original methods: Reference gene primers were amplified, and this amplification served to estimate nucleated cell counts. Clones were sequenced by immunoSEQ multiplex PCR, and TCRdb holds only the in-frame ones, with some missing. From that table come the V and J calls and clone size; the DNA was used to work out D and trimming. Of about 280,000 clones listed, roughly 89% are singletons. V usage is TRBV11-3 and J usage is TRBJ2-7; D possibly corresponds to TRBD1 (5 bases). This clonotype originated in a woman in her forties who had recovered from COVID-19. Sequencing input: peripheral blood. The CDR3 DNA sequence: TGTGCCAGCAGCTTACTCACAGGCACCTACGAGCAGTACTTC. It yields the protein CASSLLTGTYEQYF.